The present TCR beta chain was sequenced within a study of blood T cell repertoires in COVID-19. Using immunoSEQ multiplex PCR, the repertoire was profiled, and TCRdb retains in-frame clones only, with some absent. Of a few hundred thousand clones in the sample, approximately 86% were seen once. This sequence originates from a man between 18 and 35 years old with active or convalescent COVID-19. Source material: peripheral blood.

This chain's CDR3 is CASSPGEGRGQPQHF. The CDR3 nucleotides are TGTGCCAGCAGCCCCGGGGAGGGACGAGGCCAGCCCCAGCATTTT. The V gene is TRBV7-2, the J gene TRBJ1-5; TRBD1 might be the D (5 bases). CDR3 length equals 15 residues. From germline, CDR1 is SGHTA and CDR2 FQGNSA. Deletions cut 5 bases from V and 7 bases from J, with 18 bases between.